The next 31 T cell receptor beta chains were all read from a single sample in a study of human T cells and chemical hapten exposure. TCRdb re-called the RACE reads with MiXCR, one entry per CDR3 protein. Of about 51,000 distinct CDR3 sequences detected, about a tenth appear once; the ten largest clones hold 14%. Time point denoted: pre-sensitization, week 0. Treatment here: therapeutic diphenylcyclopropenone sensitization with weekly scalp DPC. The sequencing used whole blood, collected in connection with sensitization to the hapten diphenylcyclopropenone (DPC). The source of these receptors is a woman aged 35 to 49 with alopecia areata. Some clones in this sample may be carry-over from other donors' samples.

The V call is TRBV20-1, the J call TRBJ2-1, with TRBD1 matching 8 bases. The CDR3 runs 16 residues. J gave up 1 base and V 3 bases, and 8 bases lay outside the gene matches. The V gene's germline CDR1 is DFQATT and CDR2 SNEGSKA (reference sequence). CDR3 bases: TGCAGTGCTAGCACCGGACAGGGCCGGTCCTACAATGAGCAGTTCTTC. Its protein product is CSASTGQGRSYNEQFF.

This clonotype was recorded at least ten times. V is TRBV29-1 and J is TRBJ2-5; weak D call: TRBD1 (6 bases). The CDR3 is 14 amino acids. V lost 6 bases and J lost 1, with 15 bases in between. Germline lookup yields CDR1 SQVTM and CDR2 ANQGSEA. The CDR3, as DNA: TGCAGCGTAATTACCGACAGGAGCCAAGAGACCCAGTACTTC. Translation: CSVITDRSQETQYF.

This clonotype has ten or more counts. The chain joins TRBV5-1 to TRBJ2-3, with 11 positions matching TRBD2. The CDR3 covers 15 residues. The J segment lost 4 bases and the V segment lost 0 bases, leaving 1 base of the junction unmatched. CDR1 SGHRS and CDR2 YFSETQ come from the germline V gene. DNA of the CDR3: TGCGCCAGCAGCTTGGAGGGACTAGCGGCAGATACGCAGTATTTT. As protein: CASSLEGLAADTQYF.

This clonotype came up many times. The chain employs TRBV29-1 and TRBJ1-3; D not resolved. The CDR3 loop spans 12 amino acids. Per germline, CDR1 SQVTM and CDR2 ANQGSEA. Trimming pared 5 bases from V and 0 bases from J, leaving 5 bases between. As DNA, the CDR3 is TGCAGCGTTAAGAGCTCTGGAAACACCATATATTTT. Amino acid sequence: CSVKSSGNTIYF.

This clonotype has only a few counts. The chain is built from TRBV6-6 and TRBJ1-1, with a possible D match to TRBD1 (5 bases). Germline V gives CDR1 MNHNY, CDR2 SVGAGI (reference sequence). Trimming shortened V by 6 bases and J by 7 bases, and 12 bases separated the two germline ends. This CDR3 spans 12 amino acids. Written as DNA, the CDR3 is TGTGCCAGCAGCCCCGACAGAATTGAAGCTTTCTTT. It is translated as CASSPDRIEAFF.

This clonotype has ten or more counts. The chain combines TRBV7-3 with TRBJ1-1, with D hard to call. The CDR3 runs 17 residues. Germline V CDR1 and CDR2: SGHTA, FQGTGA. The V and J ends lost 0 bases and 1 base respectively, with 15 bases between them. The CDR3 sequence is CASSLTSIQAKNTEAFF. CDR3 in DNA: TGTGCCAGCAGCTTAACGAGCATCCAGGCTAAGAACACTGAAGCTTTCTTT.

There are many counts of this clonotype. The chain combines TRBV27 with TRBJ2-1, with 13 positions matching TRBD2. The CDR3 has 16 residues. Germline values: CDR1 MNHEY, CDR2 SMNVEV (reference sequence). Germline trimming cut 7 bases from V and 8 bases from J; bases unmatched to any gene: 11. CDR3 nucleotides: TGTGCCAGCACCTCCGCGGGACTAGCGGGGAACGATGAGCAGTTCTTC. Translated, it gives CASTSAGLAGNDEQFF.

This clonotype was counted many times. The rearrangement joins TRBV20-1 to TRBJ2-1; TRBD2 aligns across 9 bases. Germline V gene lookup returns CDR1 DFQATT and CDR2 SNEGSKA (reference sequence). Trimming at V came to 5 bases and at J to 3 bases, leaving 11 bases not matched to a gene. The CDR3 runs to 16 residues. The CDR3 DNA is TGCAGTGCTCCCCGGCGCGGGGGGGAAGGCTACAATGAGCAGTTCTTC. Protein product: CSAPRRGGEGYNEQFF.

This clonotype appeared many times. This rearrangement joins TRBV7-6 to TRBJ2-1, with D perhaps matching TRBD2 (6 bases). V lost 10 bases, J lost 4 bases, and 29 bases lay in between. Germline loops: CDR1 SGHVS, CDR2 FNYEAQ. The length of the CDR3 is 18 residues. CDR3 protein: CATQLRVKGGAGYNEQFF. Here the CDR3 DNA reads TGTGCCACCCAGCTTAGAGTGAAAGGCGGAGCGGGTTACAATGAGCAGTTCTTC.

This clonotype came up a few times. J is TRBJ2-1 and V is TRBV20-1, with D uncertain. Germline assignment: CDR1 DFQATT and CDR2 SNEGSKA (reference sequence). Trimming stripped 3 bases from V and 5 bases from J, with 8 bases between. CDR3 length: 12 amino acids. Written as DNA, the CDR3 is TGCAGTGCTAGGCGACTGGACAATGAGCAGTTCTTC. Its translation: CSARRLDNEQFF.

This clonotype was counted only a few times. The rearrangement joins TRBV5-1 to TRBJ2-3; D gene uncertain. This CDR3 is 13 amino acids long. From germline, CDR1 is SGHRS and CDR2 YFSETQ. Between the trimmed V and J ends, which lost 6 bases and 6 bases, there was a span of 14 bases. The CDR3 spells CASTSTLADTQYF. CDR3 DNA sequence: TGCGCCAGCACCTCAACCTTGGCGGATACGCAGTATTTT.

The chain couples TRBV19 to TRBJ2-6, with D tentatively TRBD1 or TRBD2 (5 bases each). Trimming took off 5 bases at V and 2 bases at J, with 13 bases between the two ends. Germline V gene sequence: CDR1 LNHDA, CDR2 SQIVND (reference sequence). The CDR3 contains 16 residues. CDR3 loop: CASSSRDVAGANVLTF. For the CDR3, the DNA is TGTGCCAGTAGTTCCCGGGACGTGGCTGGGGCCAACGTCCTGACTTTC. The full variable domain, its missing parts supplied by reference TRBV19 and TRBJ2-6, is DGGITQSPKYLFRKEGQNVTLSCEQNLNHDAMYWYRQDPGQGLRLIYYSQIVNDFQKGDIAEGYSVSREKKESFPLTVTSAQKNPTAFYLCASSSRDVAGANVLTFGAGSRLTVL.

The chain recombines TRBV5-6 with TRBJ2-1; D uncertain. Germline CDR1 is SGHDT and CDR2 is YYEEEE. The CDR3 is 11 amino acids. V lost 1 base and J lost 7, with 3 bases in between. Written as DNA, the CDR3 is TGTGCCAGCAGCTTGAAGAATGAGCAGTTCTTC. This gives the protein CASSLKNEQFF. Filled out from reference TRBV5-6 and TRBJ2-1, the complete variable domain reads DAGVTQSPTHLIKTRGQQVTLRCSPKSGHDTVSWYQQALGQGPQFIFQYYEEEERQRGNFPDRFSGHQFPNYSSELNVNALLLGDSALYLCASSLKNEQFFGPGTRLTVL.

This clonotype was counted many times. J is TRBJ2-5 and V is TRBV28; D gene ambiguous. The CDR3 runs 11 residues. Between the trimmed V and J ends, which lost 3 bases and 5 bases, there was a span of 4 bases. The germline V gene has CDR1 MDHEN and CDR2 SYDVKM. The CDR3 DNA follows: TGTGCCAGCAGTTTCCGCGAGACCCAGTACTTC. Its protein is CASSFRETQYF.

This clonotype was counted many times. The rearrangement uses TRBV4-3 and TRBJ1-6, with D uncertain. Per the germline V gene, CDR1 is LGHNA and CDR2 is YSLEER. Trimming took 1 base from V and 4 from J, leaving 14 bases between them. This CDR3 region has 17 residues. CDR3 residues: CASSQGDPGVYNSPLHF. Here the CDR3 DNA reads TGCGCCAGCAGCCAAGGTGATCCCGGAGTGTATAATTCACCCCTCCACTTT.

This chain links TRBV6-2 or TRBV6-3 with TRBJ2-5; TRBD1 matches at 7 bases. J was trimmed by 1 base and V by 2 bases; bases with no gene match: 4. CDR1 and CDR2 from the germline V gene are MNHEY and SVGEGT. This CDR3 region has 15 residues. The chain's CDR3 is CASSYGTAFQETQYF. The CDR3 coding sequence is TGTGCCAGCAGTTACGGGACAGCGTTCCAAGAGACCCAGTACTTC.

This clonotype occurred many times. CDR3 sequence reads: CASSLSTGFSPQHF. CDR3 in DNA: TGTGCCAGCAGCCTTTCGACAGGATTTAGCCCCCAGCATTTT. The gene calls are TRBV7-9 and TRBJ1-5; possible D gene TRBD1, 6 bases. Germline assignment: CDR1 SEHNR and CDR2 FQNEAQ (reference sequence). The CDR3 loop spans 14 amino acids. Trimming left V 5 bases short and J 10 bases short, with 18 bases between.

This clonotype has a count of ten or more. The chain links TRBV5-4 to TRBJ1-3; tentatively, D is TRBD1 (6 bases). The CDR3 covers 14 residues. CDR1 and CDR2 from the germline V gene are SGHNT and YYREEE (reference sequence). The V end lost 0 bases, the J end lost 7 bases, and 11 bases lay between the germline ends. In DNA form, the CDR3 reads TGTGCCAGCAGCTTGGACAGGGTAGTGAACACCATATATTTT. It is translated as CASSLDRVVNTIYF.

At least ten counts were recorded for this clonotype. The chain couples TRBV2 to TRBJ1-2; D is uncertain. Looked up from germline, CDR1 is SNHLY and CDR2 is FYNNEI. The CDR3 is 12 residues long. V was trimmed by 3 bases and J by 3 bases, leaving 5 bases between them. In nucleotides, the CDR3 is TGTGCCAGCAGTGAGAACTACTATGGCTACACCTTC. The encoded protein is CASSENYYGYTF.

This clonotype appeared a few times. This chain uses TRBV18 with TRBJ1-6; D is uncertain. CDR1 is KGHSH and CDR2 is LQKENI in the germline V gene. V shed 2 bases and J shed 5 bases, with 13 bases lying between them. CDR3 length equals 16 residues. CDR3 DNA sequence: TGTGCCAGCTCACCAATACCCCGGCAAGATAATTCACCCCTCCACTTT. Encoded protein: CASSPIPRQDNSPLHF.

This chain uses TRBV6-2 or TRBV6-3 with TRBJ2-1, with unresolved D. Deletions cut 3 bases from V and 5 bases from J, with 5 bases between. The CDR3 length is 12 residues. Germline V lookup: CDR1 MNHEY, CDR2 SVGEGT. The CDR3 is CASSYFDNEQFF. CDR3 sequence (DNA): TGTGCCAGCAGTTATTTCGACAATGAGCAGTTCTTC.

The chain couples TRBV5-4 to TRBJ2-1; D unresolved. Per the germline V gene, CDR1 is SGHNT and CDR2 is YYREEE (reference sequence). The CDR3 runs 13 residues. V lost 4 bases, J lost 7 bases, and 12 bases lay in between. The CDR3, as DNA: TGTGCCAGCAGCCCACTCGCCCGGAATGAGCAGTTCTTC. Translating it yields CASSPLARNEQFF.

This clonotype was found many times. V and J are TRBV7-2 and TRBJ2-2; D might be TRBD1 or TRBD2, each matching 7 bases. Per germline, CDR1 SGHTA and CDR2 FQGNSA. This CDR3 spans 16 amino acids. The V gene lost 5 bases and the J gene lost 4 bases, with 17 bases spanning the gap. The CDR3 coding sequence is TGTGCCAGCAGCCCAAACAGGGGCGGGGGCACCGGGGAGCTGTTTTTT. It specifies CASSPNRGGGTGELFF.

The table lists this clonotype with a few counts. Written as DNA, the CDR3 is TGTGCCAGCAGTTTCGTGAGAGGGGTTGGGGCCAACGTCCTGACTTTC. Encoded protein: CASSFVRGVGANVLTF. The V gene is TRBV28, the J gene TRBJ2-6; D is tentatively TRBD1 or TRBD2 (5 bases each). The V end lost 3 bases, the J end lost 3 bases, and 12 bases lay between the germline ends. Per germline, CDR1 MDHEN and CDR2 SYDVKM. CDR3 length: 16 residues.

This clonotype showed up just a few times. CDR3 DNA: TGTGCCAGCTCACCAGGGACGGCCGGCTATGGCTACACCTTC. It is translated as CASSPGTAGYGYTF. The J gene is TRBJ1-2, the V gene TRBV18; maybe TRBD1 (5 bases). The germline gives CDR1 KGHSH, CDR2 LQKENI. Trimming stripped 2 bases from V and 4 bases from J, with 11 bases between. The CDR3 loop spans 14 amino acids. Looking up the rest from reference TRBV18 and TRBJ1-2 gives the full variable domain: NAGVMQNPRHLVRRRGQEARLRCSPMKGHSHVYWYRQLPEEGLKFMVYLQKENIIDESGMPKERFSAEFPKEGPSILRIQQVVRGDSAAYFCASSPGTAGYGYTFGSGTRLTVV.

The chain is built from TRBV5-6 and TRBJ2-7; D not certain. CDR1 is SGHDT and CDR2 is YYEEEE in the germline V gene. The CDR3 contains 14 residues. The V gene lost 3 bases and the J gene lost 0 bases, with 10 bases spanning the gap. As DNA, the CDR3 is TGTGCCAGCAGCTCCCACCTGAGCTCCTACGAGCAGTACTTC. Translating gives CASSSHLSSYEQYF.

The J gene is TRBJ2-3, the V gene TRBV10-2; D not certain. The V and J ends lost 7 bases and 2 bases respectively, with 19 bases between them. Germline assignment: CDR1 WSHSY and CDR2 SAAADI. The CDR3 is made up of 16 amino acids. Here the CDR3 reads CASTQGDSFNTDTQYF. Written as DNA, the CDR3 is TGCGCCAGCACCCAAGGAGACTCTTTCAACACAGATACGCAGTATTTT.

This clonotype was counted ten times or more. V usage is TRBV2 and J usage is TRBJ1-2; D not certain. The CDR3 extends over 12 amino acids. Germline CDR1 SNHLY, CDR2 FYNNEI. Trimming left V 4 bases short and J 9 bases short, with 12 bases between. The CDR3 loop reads CASSAQARSYTF. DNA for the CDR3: TGTGCCAGCAGTGCTCAGGCTCGTAGCTACACCTTC.

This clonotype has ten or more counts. As DNA, the CDR3 is TGCAGCGTTGACCACTGGGGGGACTATGGCTACACCTTC. Amino acids: CSVDHWGDYGYTF. The chain couples TRBV29-1 to TRBJ1-2; D possibly corresponds to TRBD1 (5 bases). The CDR3 extends over 13 amino acids. V gave up 3 bases and J gave up 3 bases, with 11 bases separating them. Germline V lookup: CDR1 SQVTM, CDR2 ANQGSEA.

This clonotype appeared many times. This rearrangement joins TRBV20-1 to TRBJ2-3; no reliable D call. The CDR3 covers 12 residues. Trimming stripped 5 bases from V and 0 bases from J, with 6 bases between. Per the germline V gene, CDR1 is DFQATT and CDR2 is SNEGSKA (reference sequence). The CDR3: CSAPTSTDTQYF. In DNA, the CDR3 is TGCAGTGCTCCGACTAGCACAGATACGCAGTATTTT.

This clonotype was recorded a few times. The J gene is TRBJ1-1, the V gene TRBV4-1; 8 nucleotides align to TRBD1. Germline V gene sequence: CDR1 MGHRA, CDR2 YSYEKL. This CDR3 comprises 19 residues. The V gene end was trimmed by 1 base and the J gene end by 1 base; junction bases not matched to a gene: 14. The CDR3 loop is CASSQVIRPGGGRNTEAFF. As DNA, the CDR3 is TGCGCCAGCAGCCAAGTAATTAGGCCAGGGGGCGGTAGGAACACTGAAGCTTTCTTT.